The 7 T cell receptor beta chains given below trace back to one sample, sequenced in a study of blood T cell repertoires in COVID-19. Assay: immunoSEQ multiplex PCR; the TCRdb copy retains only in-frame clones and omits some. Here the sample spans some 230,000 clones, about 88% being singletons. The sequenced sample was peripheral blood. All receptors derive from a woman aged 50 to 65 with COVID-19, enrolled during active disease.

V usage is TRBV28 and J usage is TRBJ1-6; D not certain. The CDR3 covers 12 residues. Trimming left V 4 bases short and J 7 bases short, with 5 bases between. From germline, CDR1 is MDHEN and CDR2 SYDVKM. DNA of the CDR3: TGTGCCAGCAGTTATGCGAATTCACCCCTCCACTTT. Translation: CASSYANSPLHF.

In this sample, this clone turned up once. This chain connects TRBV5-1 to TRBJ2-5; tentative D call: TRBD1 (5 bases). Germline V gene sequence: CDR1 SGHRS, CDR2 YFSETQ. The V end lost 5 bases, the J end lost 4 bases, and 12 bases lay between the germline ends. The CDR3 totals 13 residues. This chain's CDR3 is CASSPSRAETQYF. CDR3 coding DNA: TGCGCCAGCAGTCCCAGCAGGGCAGAGACCCAGTACTTC.

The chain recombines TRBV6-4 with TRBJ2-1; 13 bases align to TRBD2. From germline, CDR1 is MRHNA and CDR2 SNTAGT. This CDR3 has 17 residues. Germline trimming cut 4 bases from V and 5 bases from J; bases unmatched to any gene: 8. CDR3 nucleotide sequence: TGTGCCAGCAGTGTAGGGGGACTAGCGGGGCCCCACAATGAGCAGTTCTTC. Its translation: CASSVGGLAGPHNEQFF.

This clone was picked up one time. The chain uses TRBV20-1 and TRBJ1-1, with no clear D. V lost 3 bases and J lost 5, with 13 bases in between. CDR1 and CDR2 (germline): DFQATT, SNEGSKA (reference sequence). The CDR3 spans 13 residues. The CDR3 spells CSASWAGGTEAFF. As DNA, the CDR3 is TGCAGTGCTAGTTGGGCAGGAGGTACTGAAGCTTTCTTT.

This chain's CDR3 is CASSSGQVLFEQYF. The CDR3 bases are TGCGCCAGCAGCTCCGGACAGGTTTTATTCGAGCAGTACTTC. This chain connects TRBV5-1 to TRBJ2-7, with TRBD1 matching over 7 bases. J lost 6 bases, V lost 3 bases, and 9 bases had no gene match. CDR1 is SGHRS, CDR2 YFSETQ, per germline. This CDR3 is built from 14 residues. Complete variable domain (other parts from reference TRBV5-1 and TRBJ2-7): KAGVTQTPRYLIKTRGQQVTLSCSPISGHRSVSWYQQTPGQGLQFLFEYFSETQRNKGNFPGRFSGRQFSNSRSEMNVSTLELGDSALYLCASSSGQVLFEQYFGPGTRLTVT.

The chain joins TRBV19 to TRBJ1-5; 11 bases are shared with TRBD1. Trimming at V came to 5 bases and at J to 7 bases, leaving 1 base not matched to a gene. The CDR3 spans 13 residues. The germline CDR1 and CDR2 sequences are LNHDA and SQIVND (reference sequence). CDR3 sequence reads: CASSGTGGQPQHF. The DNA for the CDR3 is TGTGCCAGTAGTGGGACAGGGGGGCAGCCCCAGCATTTT.

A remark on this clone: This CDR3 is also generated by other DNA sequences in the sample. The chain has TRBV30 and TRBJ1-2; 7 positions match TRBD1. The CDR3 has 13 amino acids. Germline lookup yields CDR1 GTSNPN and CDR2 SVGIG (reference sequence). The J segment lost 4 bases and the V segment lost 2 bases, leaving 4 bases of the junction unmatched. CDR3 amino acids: CAWSWTGGYGYTF. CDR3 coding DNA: TGTGCCTGGAGTTGGACAGGCGGCTATGGCTACACCTTC. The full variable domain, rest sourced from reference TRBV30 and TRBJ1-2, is SQTIHQWPATLVQPVGSPLSLECTVEGTSNPNLYWYRQAAGRGLQLLFYSVGIGQISSEVPQNLSASRPQDRQFILSSKKLLLSDSGFYLCAWSWTGGYGYTFGSGTRLTVV.